These T cell receptor beta chains were read from a single sample in a study of Ad26.COV2.S vaccination and SARS-CoV-2 variants. Clones were read by immunoSEQ multiplex PCR, and TCRdb kept only the in-frame ones, dropping some. The sample has 360,000 or so clones; 89% are singletons. The sample in question was peripheral blood, obtained in a trial of Ad26.COV2.S vaccine versus placebo. These receptors all stem from a person between 18 and 65 years old who received the Ad26.COV2.S COVID-19 vaccine or a placebo. Both conserved end residues are part of each CDR3. Fields, in order: J gene, V gene, CDR3 protein.

TRBJ2-2 TRBV2 CASSEQAGRTGELFF
TRBJ2-1 TRBV28 CASSPGTPLPEQFF
TRBJ2-3 TRBV7-3 CASSLSLAATDTQYF
TRBJ1-2 TRBV5-4 CASSPPGVGYGYTF
TRBJ2-3 TRBV7-3 CASGASGRTDTQYF
TRBJ1-2 TRBV18 CASSPTQANYGYTF
TRBJ1-3 TRBV9 CASSPPGVSGNTIYF
TRBJ2-7 TRBV30 CAWSVKRDEQYF
TRBJ1-5 TRBV6-1 CASSERGNQPQHF
TRBJ2-5 TRBV9 CASSPGLGSGETQYF
TRBJ1-5 TRBV6-4 CASSQDGSNQPQHF
TRBJ2-1 TRBV9 CASSPETWYNEQFF
TRBJ2-3 TRBV10-3 CAISGGTGGEDTQYF
TRBJ2-7 TRBV5-4 CASSSRSSTSYEQYF
TRBJ2-5 TRBV3-1/TRBV3-2 CASSHDLTGQETQYF
TRBJ1-3 TRBV7-2 CASSYGPSSGNTIYF
TRBJ1-5 TRBV2 CASKRGQGGNQPQHF
TRBJ2-1 TRBV24-1 CATSDRSSPHNEQFF
TRBJ2-3 TRBV29-1 CSVEGRMSTDTQYF
TRBJ2-2 TRBV5-4 CASSPGTPNTGELFF
TRBJ1-1 TRBV2 CASSEEGYTEAFF
TRBJ2-1 TRBV7-6 CASSLLGLARHEQFF
TRBJ2-5 TRBV20-1 CSAIRKTQYF
TRBJ2-1 TRBV4-3 CASGTGTETYNEQFF
TRBJ2-1 TRBV7-2 CASSLALAGEPRSEQFF
TRBJ1-1 TRBV21-1 CASSPLGAGKPMNTEAFF
TRBJ2-1 TRBV20-1 CSARDSTTQFF
TRBJ1-1 TRBV2 CASSETFGSLLAEAFF
TRBJ2-5 TRBV18 CASSPGTGENSKTQYF
TRBJ1-6 TRBV5-1 CASSEGGPGSPLHF
TRBJ1-5 TRBV20-1 CSASTGVMGQPQHF
TRBJ1-4 TRBV4-2 CASSQGLEQFNEKLFF
TRBJ1-5 TRBV12-3/TRBV12-4 CASSNNNQPQHF
TRBJ2-1 TRBV5-6 CASSLRPAGAGNEQFF
TRBJ2-5 TRBV5-5 CASSLAMKVETQYF
TRBJ1-6 TRBV19 CASSIFVTVDSPLHF
TRBJ2-2 TRBV9 CASSVGSGVTGELFF
TRBJ2-2 TRBV2 CASTGLVNTGELFF
TRBJ2-1 TRBV24-1 CATSPGLAYEQFF
TRBJ1-5 TRBV6-5 CASSVGRNQPQHF
TRBJ2-1 TRBV11-3 CASSRLAGVYEQFF
TRBJ2-3 TRBV28 CASIPGLALNTDTQYF
TRBJ1-1 TRBV5-4 CASSLDMESTEAFF
TRBJ1-5 TRBV28 CASSLWDSSNQPQHF
TRBJ2-3 TRBV2 CASSEGKEGGGRKDTQYF
TRBJ2-7 TRBV5-4 CASSLVHTPGEQYF
TRBJ1-4 TRBV28 CASSLGGQGGEKLFF
TRBJ2-1 TRBV2 CASSVDTSSYNEQFF
TRBJ2-1 TRBV6-2/TRBV6-3 CASSYSALAATFNEQFF